What follows are 20 T cell receptor beta chains derived from one specimen sequenced in a study of persistence of HIV-infected CD4 T cells. Stimulation used 10 ug/mL lysate from CMV-infected fibroblasts. Memory cells lacking CD40L and CD69 with high CD45RO were sorted. Antigen specificity for these receptors is unknown. Sequencing used immunoSEQ version 4 in survey mode. TCRdb's table, derived via immunoSEQ multiplex PCR, lists solely in-frame clones and lacks some. Of over 25,000 clones in the sample, around 80% are singletons; the top ten hold about 4.6%. Sequences were derived from CD4+ T cells sorted from PBMCs after roughly 20-hour stimulation, sampled from a patient who received antiretroviral therapy. The receptors derive from an adult man with HIV who was CMV-seropositive.

The table lists this clone with a few counts. The CDR3: CASINREGSPLHF. CDR3 bases: TGTGCCAGCATCAACAGGGAGGGGTCACCCCTCCACTTT. The rearrangement uses TRBV2 and TRBJ1-6, with a possible D match to TRBD1 (6 bases). This CDR3 spans 13 amino acids. Germline V gives CDR1 SNHLY, CDR2 FYNNEI. V was shortened by 7 bases and J by 10 bases, with 14 bases between the two germline ends.

The chain joins TRBV6-1 to TRBJ2-3, with 10 bases identical to TRBD2. CDR1 MNHNS and CDR2 SASEGT come from the germline V gene. The ends lost 1 base at V and 4 bases at J; junction bases unmatched: 5. The CDR3 consists of 16 residues. CDR3 bases: TGTGCCAGCAGTGAAGAGTTTCTAGCGGGGGCAGATACGCAGTATTTT. Its translation: CASSEEFLAGADTQYF.

This clone showed up just a few times. This chain links TRBV29-1 with TRBJ1-6; D gene unclear. This CDR3 region has 15 residues. Germline assignment: CDR1 SQVTM and CDR2 ANQGSEA. V lost 6 bases to trimming and J lost 7 bases, with 19 bases between them. CDR3 bases: TGCAGCGTCCTCGATTCTTCGGCGGGCAATTCACCCCTCCACTTT. It specifies CSVLDSSAGNSPLHF.

In DNA, the CDR3 is TGTGCCAGCAGCCTTCTAGCCGGGACAGGGGGCTTACCCCTCCACTTT. Amino acids: CASSLLAGTGGLPLHF. V usage is TRBV27 and J usage is TRBJ1-6, with 12 nucleotides matching TRBD1. CDR1 and CDR2 from the germline V gene are MNHEY and SMNVEV (reference sequence). The CDR3 sequence is 16 residues long. J lost 12 bases, V lost 6 bases, and 12 bases had no gene match.

The chain has TRBV6-5 and TRBJ1-1; D unclear. The CDR3 contains 13 residues. The V gene lost 6 bases and the J gene lost 2 bases, with 10 bases spanning the gap. The germline CDR1 and CDR2 sequences are MNHEY and SVGAGI. DNA for the CDR3: TGTGCCAGCAGCCCCCGGGGAAACACTGAAGCTTTCTTT. Translated: CASSPRGNTEAFF.

The chain is built from TRBV7-2 and TRBJ1-5; D unclear. V gave up 5 bases and J gave up 2 bases, with 10 bases separating them. The CDR3 consists of 14 residues. In germline, CDR1 is SGHTA, CDR2 FQGNSA. Here the CDR3 reads CASSPGIGNQPQHF. As DNA, the CDR3 is TGTGCCAGCAGCCCCGGTATCGGCAATCAGCCCCAGCATTTT.

J is TRBJ2-1 and V is TRBV24-1; 10 bases map to TRBD1. Per the germline V gene, CDR1 is KGHDR and CDR2 is SFDVKD. The CDR3 spans 16 residues. Losses at the gene ends were 5 bases for V and 7 bases for J; bases not matched to a gene: 10. The CDR3 DNA follows: TGTGCCACCAGTGCCCATGGGGGACAGGGGCGTAATGAGCAGTTCTTC. Its protein product is CATSAHGGQGRNEQFF.

CDR3 sequence reads: CASAIRGGPYEQYF. The CDR3 nucleotides read TGTGCTAGTGCCATCCGCGGGGGGCCCTACGAGCAGTACTTC. V usage is TRBV12-5 and J usage is TRBJ2-7, with 8 positions matching TRBD2. V shed 7 bases, J shed 2 bases, and the junction held 7 bases outside the gene matches. The germline CDR1 and CDR2 sequences are LGHNT and FRNRAP. The CDR3 contains 14 residues.

This clone has a single count. V usage is TRBV7-2 and J usage is TRBJ1-6; D is undetermined. Trimming stripped 2 bases from V and 4 bases from J, with 6 bases between. CDR3 length: 14 residues. From germline, CDR1 is SGHTA and CDR2 FQGNSA. The CDR3 sequence: CASSLPGYNSPLHF. As DNA, the CDR3 is TGTGCCAGCAGCTTACCCGGTTATAATTCACCCCTCCACTTT.

This clone was recorded a few times. This chain connects TRBV15 to TRBJ1-5, with TRBD1 identical over 7 bases. The ends lost 4 bases at V and 0 bases at J; junction bases unmatched: 6. Germline V CDR1 and CDR2: LNHNV, YYDKDF (reference sequence). CDR3 length: 16 residues. DNA for the CDR3: TGTGCCACCAGCAAAGGACAGGCTTATAGCAATCAGCCCCAGCATTTT. Protein: CATSKGQAYSNQPQHF.

The rearrangement uses TRBV3-1 (or the pseudogene TRBV3-2) and TRBJ1-2; D gene uncertain. V was shortened by 5 bases and J by 4 bases, with 14 bases between the two germline ends. Germline-derived CDR1 and CDR2 are LGHDT and YNNKEL (reference sequence). The length of the CDR3 is 14 residues. The CDR3 nucleotides read TGTGCCAGCAGCGAGCGGACGGGCCTCTATGGCTACACCTTC. Translation: CASSERTGLYGYTF.

As DNA, the CDR3 is TGTGCCAGCAGTCCGCCGGGGGGGAGAGGCACTGAAGCTTTCTTT. As protein: CASSPPGGRGTEAFF. The chain couples TRBV27 to TRBJ1-1; tentative D call: TRBD1 (5 bases). Deletions cut 5 bases from V and 4 bases from J, with 17 bases between. The germline gives CDR1 MNHEY, CDR2 SMNVEV (reference sequence). This CDR3 contains 15 residues.

The chain uses TRBV7-8 and TRBJ2-1, with a weak D call TRBD1 (5 bases). The CDR3 has 15 residues. Germline assignment: CDR1 SGHVS and CDR2 FQNEAQ. Trimming stripped 4 bases from V and 5 bases from J, with 15 bases between. Here the CDR3 reads CASSWLGIGDNEQFF. CDR3 nucleotide sequence: TGTGCCAGCAGCTGGTTGGGGATAGGGGACAATGAGCAGTTCTTC.

The J gene is TRBJ2-7, the V gene TRBV2, with D possibly being TRBD1 (6 bases). Trimming took 6 bases from V and 4 from J, leaving 10 bases between them. Germline lookup yields CDR1 SNHLY and CDR2 FYNNEI. The length of the CDR3 is 12 residues. For the CDR3, the DNA is TGTGCCAGCAGCCGGGACACTTACGAGCAGTACTTC. This translates into CASSRDTYEQYF.

V gene TRBV6-5 combines with J gene TRBJ1-1, with TRBD1 matching 9 bases. Germline V lookup: CDR1 MNHEY, CDR2 SVGAGI. This CDR3 spans 14 amino acids. V lost 5 bases, J lost 3 bases, and 4 bases stayed unmatched. DNA for the CDR3: TGTGCCAGCAGTCCACAGGGGGCAGACACTGAAGCTTTCTTT. Residues: CASSPQGADTEAFF.

The chain has TRBV24-1 and TRBJ2-7, with 7 bases that match TRBD2. In germline, CDR1 is KGHDR, CDR2 SFDVKD. The V segment lost 7 bases and the J segment 3 bases; nucleotides outside the gene matches: 11. This CDR3 has 15 residues. CDR3 DNA: TGTGCCACCAGCCCCGGGGGGTCGTTCTTCTACGAGCAGTACTTC. This encodes CATSPGGSFFYEQYF.

The rearrangement links TRBV19 to TRBJ1-2, with TRBD1 matching 8 bases. The V gene end was trimmed by 5 bases and the J gene end by 5 bases; junction bases not matched to a gene: 7. CDR3 length equals 14 residues. Germline CDR1 is LNHDA and CDR2 is SQIVND (reference sequence). As DNA, the CDR3 is TGTGCCAGTAGTCCAGGACAGGGATTTTATGGCTACACCTTC. The encoded protein is CASSPGQGFYGYTF. The full variable domain, its missing parts supplied by reference TRBV19 and TRBJ1-2, is DGGITQSPKYLFRKEGQNVTLSCEQNLNHDAMYWYRQDPGQGLRLIYYSQIVNDFQKGDIAEGYSVSREKKESFPLTVTSAQKNPTAFYLCASSPGQGFYGYTFGSGTRLTVV.

The V gene is TRBV12-5, the J gene TRBJ2-3; D is undetermined. CDR1 and CDR2 (germline): LGHNT, FRNRAP. The CDR3 extends over 12 amino acids. The V end lost 7 bases, the J end lost 6 bases, and 11 bases lay between the germline ends. CDR3 coding DNA: TGTGCTAGTGACCCGGACGCCGATACGCAGTATTTT. Protein sequence: CASDPDADTQYF.

This clone was detected only once. V and J are TRBV5-1 and TRBJ1-4; D not resolved. Between the trimmed V and J ends, which lost 0 bases and 4 bases, there was a span of 7 bases. The CDR3 covers 14 residues. Germline V lookup: CDR1 SGHRS, CDR2 YFSETQ. CDR3 DNA: TGCGCCAGCAGCTTGGAGGGAAATAATGAAAAACTGTTTTTT. Its protein product is CASSLEGNNEKLFF.

This sequence joins TRBV18 and TRBJ2-3, with D possibly called TRBD1 or TRBD2 (5 bases each). With 9 bases removed from V and 6 bases from J, the gap between germline ends came to 16 bases. The CDR3 runs to 13 residues. The germline gives CDR1 KGHSH, CDR2 LQKENI. CDR3 amino acids: CASAWDPPDTQYF. CDR3 nucleotide sequence: TGTGCCAGTGCCTGGGACCCTCCTGATACGCAGTATTTT.